These T cell receptor beta chains were read from a single sample in a study of human T cells and chemical hapten exposure. TCRdb re-called the RACE reads with MiXCR, one entry per CDR3 protein. This sample has more than 300,000 distinct CDR3 sequences; over 5% occur once, and the top ten carry around 8.8%. The material sequenced was whole blood, taken in connection with sensitization to the hapten diphenylcyclopropenone (DPC). The receptor set was obtained from a woman aged 18 to 35 with alopecia areata. Some clones in this sample may be carry-over from other donors' samples. CDR3s include the opening cysteine and the closing phenylalanine or tryptophan. Each record gives: J gene, V gene, D gene, clone size, CDR3 DNA, CDR3 protein. A D gene is named only where the DNA matches it firmly. Only some rows state a clone size, as once, few, many or a class for expanded clones.

>TRBJ1-5|TRBV12-3/TRBV12-4|NA|many
TGTGCCAGCACCCCCTCGTGGGGAAGCAATCAGCCCCAGCATTTT
CASTPSWGSNQPQHF
>TRBJ1-3|TRBV28|NA|many
TGTGCCAGCAGTTTGGGCAGAACCGGAAACACCATATATTTT
CASSLGRTGNTIYF
>TRBJ1-5|TRBV20-1|NA|few
TGCAGTGCTAGAGGTTCTCTTTACGGGGGTCAGCCCCAGCATTTT
CSARGSLYGGQPQHF
>TRBJ2-3|TRBV7-9|NA|NA
TGTGCCAGCGCAAGAAGAGGACGGACGATCTCAGATACGCAGTATTTT
CASARRGRTISDTQYF
>TRBJ2-1|TRBV6-5|TRBD2|few
TGTGCCAGCAGTACCCCTGGCGGGGGGGCCGGCACTGAGCAGTTCTTC
CASSTPGGGAGTEQFF
>TRBJ2-3|TRBV20-1|TRBD2|NA
TGCAGTGCTAGAGGGGGACTAGCAAGAGATACGCAGTATTTT
CSARGGLARDTQYF
>TRBJ1-3|TRBV11-2|NA|NA
TGTGCCAGCAGCCTCCCCGGCAGACGCGCCTCTGGAAACACCATATATTTT
CASSLPGRRASGNTIYF
>TRBJ1-6|TRBV12-3/TRBV12-4|NA|few
TGTGCCAGCAGCCGGGGACCGGGCATGAATTCACCCCTCCACTTT
CASSRGPGMNSPLHF
>TRBJ2-6|TRBV7-2|NA|many
TGTGCCAGCAGCTCCTACCAGGCCTCTGGGGCCAACGTCCTGACTTTC
CASSSYQASGANVLTF
>TRBJ2-1|TRBV12-3/TRBV12-4|TRBD2|NA
TGTGCCAGCAGCCCCAGGTCGGGGGGACGGGATGAGCAGTTCTTC
CASSPRSGGRDEQFF
>TRBJ2-5|TRBV24-1|NA|many
TGTGCCACCAGTGATCCGCTAGGCGGGGAAGAGACCCAGTACTTC
CATSDPLGGEETQYF
>TRBJ2-1|TRBV28|TRBD1|many
TGTGCCAGCAGCGTGGGACAGGGGCTGGATGAGCAGTTCTTC
CASSVGQGLDEQFF
>TRBJ1-1|TRBV24-1|NA|NA
TGTGCCACCAGTGGGGGTTTGGGCACTGAAGCTTTCTTT
CATSGGLGTEAFF
>TRBJ1-2|TRBV4-1|TRBD1|many
TGCGCCAGCAGCCAAAAATTCGAAGGGGGCGCGAACTATGGCTACACCTTC
CASSQKFEGGANYGYTF
>TRBJ2-3|TRBV27|NA|many
TGTGCCAGCAGTTTATCAGGGGTACCCAGCACAGATACGCAGTATTTT
CASSLSGVPSTDTQYF
>TRBJ2-1|TRBV19|TRBD2|many
TGTGCCAGTAGTAGTGTGTCGGGGGGTAGAAATGAGCAGTTCTTC
CASSSVSGGRNEQFF
>TRBJ1-1|TRBV7-9|TRBD1|many
TGTGCCAGCAGCATCTACAGGGGGACCGTAATGAACACTGAAGCTTTCTTT
CASSIYRGTVMNTEAFF
>TRBJ2-1|TRBV7-2|TRBD1|few
TGTGCCAGCAGCCAAAGCCGGGACAGCATATTTCAGTTCTTC
CASSQSRDSIFQFF
>TRBJ1-1|TRBV20-1|TRBD1|many
TGCAGTGCTAGTATTGCCGGGACAGCTCCTTTCTTT
CSASIAGTAPFF
>TRBJ2-2|TRBV2|NA|NA
TGTGCCAGCAGCCGGGACTTGAACACCGGGGAGCTGTTTTTT
CASSRDLNTGELFF
>TRBJ1-4|TRBV4-2|NA|NA
TGTGCCAGCAGCCAAGATTGGGCTGAAAAACTGTTTTTT
CASSQDWAEKLFF